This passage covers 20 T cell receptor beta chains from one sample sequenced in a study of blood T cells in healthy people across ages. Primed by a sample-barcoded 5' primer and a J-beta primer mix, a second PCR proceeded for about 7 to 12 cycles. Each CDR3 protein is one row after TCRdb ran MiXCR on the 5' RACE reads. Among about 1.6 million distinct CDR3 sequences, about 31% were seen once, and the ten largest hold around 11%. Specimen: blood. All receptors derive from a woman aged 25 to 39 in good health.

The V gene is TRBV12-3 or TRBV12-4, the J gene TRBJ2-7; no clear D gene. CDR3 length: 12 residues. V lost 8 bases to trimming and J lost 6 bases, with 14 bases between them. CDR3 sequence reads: CASGLDLGEQYF. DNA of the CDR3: TGTGCCAGCGGGCTAGACCTCGGCGAGCAGTACTTC.

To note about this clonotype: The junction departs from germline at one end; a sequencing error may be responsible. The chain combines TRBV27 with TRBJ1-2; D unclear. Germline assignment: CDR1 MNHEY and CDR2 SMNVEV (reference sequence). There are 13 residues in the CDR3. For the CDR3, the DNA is TGTGCCAACAGTTTATCGGCCCGGAATGGCTACACCTTC. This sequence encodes CANSLSARNGYTF.

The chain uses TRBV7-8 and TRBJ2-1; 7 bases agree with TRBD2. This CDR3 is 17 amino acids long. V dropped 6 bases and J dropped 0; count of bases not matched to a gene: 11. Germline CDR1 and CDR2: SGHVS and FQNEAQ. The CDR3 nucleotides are TGTGCCAGCAGAGAGATACTCCGGGACTACTCCTACAATGAGCAGTTCTTC. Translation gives CASREILRDYSYNEQFF.

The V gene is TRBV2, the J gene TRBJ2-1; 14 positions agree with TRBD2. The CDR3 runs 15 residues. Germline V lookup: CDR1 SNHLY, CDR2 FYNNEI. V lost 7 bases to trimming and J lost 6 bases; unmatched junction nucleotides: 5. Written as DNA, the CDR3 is TGTGCCAGCATCACGACTAGCGGGGGGGCCAATGAGCAGTTCTTC. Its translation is CASITTSGGANEQFF.

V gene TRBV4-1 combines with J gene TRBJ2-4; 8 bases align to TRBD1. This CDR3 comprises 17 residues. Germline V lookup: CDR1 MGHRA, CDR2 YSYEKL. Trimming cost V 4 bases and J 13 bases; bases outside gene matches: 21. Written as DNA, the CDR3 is TGCGCCAGCAGCCTCCGGCGAGTCCTGGACAGGGCTTCGGAGCAGTACTTC. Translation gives CASSLRRVLDRASEQYF.

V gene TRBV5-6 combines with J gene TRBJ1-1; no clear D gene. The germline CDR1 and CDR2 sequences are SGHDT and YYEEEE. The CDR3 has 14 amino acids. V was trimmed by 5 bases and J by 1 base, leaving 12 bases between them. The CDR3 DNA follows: TGTGCCAGCAGGCCGAGGTGGGCGAACACTGAAGCTTTCTTT. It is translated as CASRPRWANTEAFF.

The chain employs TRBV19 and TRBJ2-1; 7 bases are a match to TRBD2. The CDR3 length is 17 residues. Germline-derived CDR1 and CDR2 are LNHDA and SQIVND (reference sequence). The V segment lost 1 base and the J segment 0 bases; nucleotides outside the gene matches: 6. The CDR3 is CASSIVRAGRSYNEQFF. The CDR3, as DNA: TGTGCCAGTAGTATAGTCCGAGCGGGGCGCTCCTACAATGAGCAGTTCTTC.

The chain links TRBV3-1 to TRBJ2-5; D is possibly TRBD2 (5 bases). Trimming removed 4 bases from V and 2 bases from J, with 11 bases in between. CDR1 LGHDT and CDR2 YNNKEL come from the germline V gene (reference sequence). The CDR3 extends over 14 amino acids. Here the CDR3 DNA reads TGTGCCAGCAGCCTGCGGACTCAGCAAGAGACCCAGTACTTC. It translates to CASSLRTQQETQYF.

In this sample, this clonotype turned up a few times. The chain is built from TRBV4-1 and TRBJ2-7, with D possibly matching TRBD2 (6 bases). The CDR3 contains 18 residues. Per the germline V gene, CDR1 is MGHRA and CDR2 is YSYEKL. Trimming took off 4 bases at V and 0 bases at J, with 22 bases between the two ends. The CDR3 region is CASSLDRPASDLSYEQYF. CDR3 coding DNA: TGCGCCAGCAGCCTCGACCGCCCCGCTAGCGACCTCTCCTACGAGCAGTACTTC.

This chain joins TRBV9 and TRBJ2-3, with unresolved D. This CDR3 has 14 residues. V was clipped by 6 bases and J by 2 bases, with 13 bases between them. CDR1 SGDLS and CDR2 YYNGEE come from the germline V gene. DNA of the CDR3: TGTGCCAGCAAGGGCCAGGCTTCCACAGATACGCAGTATTTT. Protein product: CASKGQASTDTQYF. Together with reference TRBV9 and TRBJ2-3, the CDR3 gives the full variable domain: DSGVTQTPKHLITATGQRVTLRCSPRSGDLSVYWYQQSLDQGLQFLIQYYNGEERAKGNILERFSAQQFPDLHSELNLSSLELGDSALYFCASKGQASTDTQYFGPGTRLTVL.

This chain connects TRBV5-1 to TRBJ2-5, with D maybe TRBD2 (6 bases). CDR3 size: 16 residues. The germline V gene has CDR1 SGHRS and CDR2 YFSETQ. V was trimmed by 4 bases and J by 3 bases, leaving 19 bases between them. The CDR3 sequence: CASSRKFRGGEETQYF. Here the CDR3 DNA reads TGCGCCAGCAGCCGAAAGTTTAGGGGCGGGGAAGAGACCCAGTACTTC.

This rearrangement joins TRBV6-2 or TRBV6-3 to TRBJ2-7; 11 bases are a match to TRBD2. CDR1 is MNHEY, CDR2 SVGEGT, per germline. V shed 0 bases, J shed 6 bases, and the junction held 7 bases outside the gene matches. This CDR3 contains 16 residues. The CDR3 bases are TGTGCCAGCAGTTACTCTTGGCTAGCGGGGGGCGGCGAGCAGTACTTC. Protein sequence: CASSYSWLAGGGEQYF.

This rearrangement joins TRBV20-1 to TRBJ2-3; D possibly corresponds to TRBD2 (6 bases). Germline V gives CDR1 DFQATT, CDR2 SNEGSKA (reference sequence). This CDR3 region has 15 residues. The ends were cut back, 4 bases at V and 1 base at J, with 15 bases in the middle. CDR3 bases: TGCAGTGCTACCTCCCAGGCGGGGCGCACAGATACGCAGTATTTT. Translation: CSATSQAGRTDTQYF.

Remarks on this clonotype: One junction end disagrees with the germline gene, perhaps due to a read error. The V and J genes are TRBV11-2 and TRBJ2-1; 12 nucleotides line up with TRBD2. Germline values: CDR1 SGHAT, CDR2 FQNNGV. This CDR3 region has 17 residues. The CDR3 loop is CASSLQTSGRAYSEQFF. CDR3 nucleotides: TGTGCCAGCAGCCTACAGACTAGCGGGAGAGCCTACAGTGAGCAGTTCTTC. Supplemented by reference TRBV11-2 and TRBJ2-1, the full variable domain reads EAGVAQSPRYKIIEKRQSVAFWCNPISGHATLYWYQQILGQGPKLLIQFQNNGVVDDSQLPKDRFSAERLKGVDSTLKIQPAKLEDSAVYLCASSLQTSGRAYSEQFFGPGTRLTVL.

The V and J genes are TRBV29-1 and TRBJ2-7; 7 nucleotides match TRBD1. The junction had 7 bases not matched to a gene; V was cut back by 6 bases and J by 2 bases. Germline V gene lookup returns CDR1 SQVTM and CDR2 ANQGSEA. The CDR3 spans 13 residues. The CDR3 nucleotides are TGCAGCGTCGGGACAGTCCCCACCTACGAGCAGTACTTC. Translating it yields CSVGTVPTYEQYF.

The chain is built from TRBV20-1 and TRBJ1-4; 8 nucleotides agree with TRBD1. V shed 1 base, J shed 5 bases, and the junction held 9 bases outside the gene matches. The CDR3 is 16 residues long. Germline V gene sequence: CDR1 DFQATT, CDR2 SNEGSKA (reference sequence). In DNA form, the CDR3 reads TGCAGTGCTAGAGTCCCGGGACAGGATCAAAATGAAAAACTGTTTTTT. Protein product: CSARVPGQDQNEKLFF.

The CDR3 DNA reads as TGTGCCAGCAGTGCCTCACGACAGGGGGGGGGAGAGACCCAGTACTTC. Translated, it gives CASSASRQGGGETQYF. The chain joins TRBV6-1 to TRBJ2-5; 9 nucleotides agree with TRBD1. This CDR3 spans 16 amino acids. CDR1 and CDR2 (germline): MNHNS, SASEGT. V was clipped by 4 bases and J by 4 bases; unmatched bases: 10.

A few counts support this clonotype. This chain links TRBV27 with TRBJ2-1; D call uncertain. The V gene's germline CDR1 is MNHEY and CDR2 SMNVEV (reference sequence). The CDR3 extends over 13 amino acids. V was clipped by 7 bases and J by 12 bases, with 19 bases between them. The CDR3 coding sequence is TGTGCCAGCATCATCGCAATAGCACGCTGGCAGTTCTTC. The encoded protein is CASIIAIARWQFF.

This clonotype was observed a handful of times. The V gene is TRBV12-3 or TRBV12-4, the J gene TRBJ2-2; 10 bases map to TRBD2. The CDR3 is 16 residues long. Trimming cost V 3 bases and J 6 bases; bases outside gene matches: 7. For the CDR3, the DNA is TGTGCCAGCAGTTTCTCGCAGCGGGGGGGCCCCGGGGAGCTGTTTTTT. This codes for CASSFSQRGGPGELFF.

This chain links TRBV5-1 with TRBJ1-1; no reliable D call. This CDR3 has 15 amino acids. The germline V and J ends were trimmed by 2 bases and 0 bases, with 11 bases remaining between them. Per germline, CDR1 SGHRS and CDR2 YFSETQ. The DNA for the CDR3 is TGCGCCAGCAGCTTCGGATGGACGGTGAACACTGAAGCTTTCTTT. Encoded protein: CASSFGWTVNTEAFF.